Following are 28 T cell receptor beta chains from one sample sequenced in a study of molecular identifiers for immune sequencing clone quantification. Each CDR3 protein is one row after TCRdb ran MiXCR on the PCR reads. The sample includes more than 450,000 distinct CDR3 sequences, about a quarter of them seen just once. Sample: naive CD8+ T cells from blood, with Jurkat cell RNA spiked in. Stated subset: FACS-sorted CD8+CD4-CCR7+CD45RA+ naive T cells. Source of these receptors: a human donor in good health. Some libraries in this study had Jurkat cell RNA spiked in.

This clonotype has at least ten counts. The chain recombines TRBV4-3 with TRBJ2-7, with D unclear. CDR3 length: 14 amino acids. Germline CDR1 reads LGHNA; CDR2 reads YSLEER. Between the trimmed V and J ends, which lost 1 base and 0 bases, there was a span of 7 bases. DNA of the CDR3: TGCGCCAGCAGCCAAGCCAGGTCCTCCTACGAGCAGTACTTC. Amino acids: CASSQARSSYEQYF.

This clonotype was counted at least ten times. This chain joins TRBV13 and TRBJ2-2, with 9 bases that match TRBD2. Germline V gives CDR1 PRHDT, CDR2 FYEKMQ (reference sequence). The CDR3 has 16 amino acids. V lost 0 bases, J lost 4 bases, and 3 bases stayed unmatched. The chain's CDR3 is CASSLGLAGRTGELFF. The CDR3 DNA follows: TGTGCCAGCAGCTTAGGGCTAGCGGGGCGCACCGGGGAGCTGTTTTTT.

This clonotype was picked up many times. The J gene is TRBJ2-3, the V gene TRBV6-6; the D gene is possibly TRBD2 (6 bases). With 10 bases removed from V and 3 bases from J, the gap between germline ends came to 17 bases. Germline V gene lookup returns CDR1 MNHNY and CDR2 SVGAGI (reference sequence). The CDR3 runs 14 residues. The CDR3 DNA reads as TGTGCCACCACGGTGGCGGGATTGACAGATACGCAGTATTTT. Amino acids: CATTVAGLTDTQYF.

This clonotype came up a few times. The gene calls are TRBV25-1 and TRBJ2-1; unclear D gene. Germline V gene data show CDR1 as MGHDK and CDR2 as SYGVNS. The V end was cut by 1 base, the J end by 6 bases, with 19 bases between. CDR3 length equals 17 residues. CDR3 coding DNA: TGTGCCAGCAGTGAATCCCTTGGTATAGTCTTGGGCAATGAGCAGTTCTTC. Protein product: CASSESLGIVLGNEQFF.

The genes are TRBV19 and TRBJ2-7; D is possibly TRBD1 or TRBD2 (5 bases each). V was trimmed by 5 bases and J by 3 bases, leaving 11 bases between them. This CDR3 is 13 amino acids long. Germline CDR1 is LNHDA and CDR2 is SQIVND (reference sequence). CDR3 in DNA: TGTGCCAGTAGTTTCGGGACGAACTACGAGCAGTACTTC. This sequence encodes CASSFGTNYEQYF. The variable domain in full, completed from reference TRBV19 and TRBJ2-7, reads DGGITQSPKYLFRKEGQNVTLSCEQNLNHDAMYWYRQDPGQGLRLIYYSQIVNDFQKGDIAEGYSVSREKKESFPLTVTSAQKNPTAFYLCASSFGTNYEQYFGPGTRLTVT.

This chain connects TRBV20-1 to TRBJ2-7, with 12 bases identical to TRBD1. Germline assignment: CDR1 DFQATT and CDR2 SNEGSKA (reference sequence). V gave up 4 bases and J gave up 6 bases; unmatched junction bases: 10. This CDR3 has 15 residues. CDR3: CSANGAGTGGSEQYF. CDR3 nucleotide sequence: TGCAGTGCTAATGGAGCCGGGACAGGGGGCTCCGAGCAGTACTTC.

This clonotype was seen more than once but under ten times. The genes are TRBV6-2 or TRBV6-3 and TRBJ1-5; D uncertain. Germline V gene sequence: CDR1 MNHEY, CDR2 SVGEGT. Trimming took 7 bases from V and 7 from J, leaving 17 bases between them. CDR3 size: 14 residues. This CDR3 reads CASTSDGRGQPQHF. For the CDR3, the DNA is TGTGCCAGCACCTCTGACGGACGTGGGCAGCCCCAGCATTTT.

The chain is built from TRBV20-1 and TRBJ2-3; 7 bases map to TRBD2. Germline V gene lookup returns CDR1 DFQATT and CDR2 SNEGSKA (reference sequence). The CDR3 sequence is 15 residues long. V shed 3 bases and J 1 base; nucleotides not matched to a gene: 7. The chain's CDR3 is CSASWRGRRTDTQYF. The DNA of the CDR3 is TGCAGTGCTAGTTGGCGGGGGAGGCGCACAGATACGCAGTATTTT.

The V gene is TRBV6-5, the J gene TRBJ2-7, with 7 positions matching TRBD1. Germline assignment: CDR1 MNHEY and CDR2 SVGAGI. The V and J ends lost 2 bases and 5 bases, in that order; junction bases with no gene match: 9. This CDR3 region has 15 residues. CDR3 in DNA: TGTGCCAGCAGTTACAGGACAGGAAGCGTAGACGAGCAGTACTTC. This codes for CASSYRTGSVDEQYF.

At least ten counts were recorded for this clonotype. This rearrangement joins TRBV9 to TRBJ2-2, with D possibly TRBD1 on 5 matching bases. Germline CDR1 and CDR2: SGDLS and YYNGEE. This CDR3 is 14 amino acids long. The V end was cut by 6 bases, the J end by 0 bases, with 9 bases between. CDR3 amino acids: CASTAGSNTGELFF. Here the CDR3 DNA reads TGTGCCAGCACGGCAGGGTCGAACACCGGGGAGCTGTTTTTT.

The chain employs TRBV14 and TRBJ2-7, with 7 bases that match TRBD2. Losses at the gene ends were 5 bases for V and 0 bases for J; bases not matched to a gene: 4. CDR1 SGHDN and CDR2 FVKESK come from the germline V gene. The length of the CDR3 is 14 residues. The CDR3 sequence is CASSYGTISYEQYF. CDR3 bases: TGTGCCAGCAGCTACGGGACTATCTCCTACGAGCAGTACTTC.

The chain links TRBV12-3 or TRBV12-4 to TRBJ1-2; maybe TRBD1 (5 bases). This CDR3 has 17 residues. The germline V and J ends were trimmed by 5 bases and 8 bases, with 27 bases remaining between them. Here the CDR3 reads CASSPMDNRMGLGGYTF. The CDR3 nucleotides are TGTGCCAGCAGTCCTATGGATAACAGGATGGGGTTGGGCGGCTACACCTTC.

This clonotype was counted between two and nine times. The chain recombines TRBV7-9 with TRBJ2-3; no clear D gene. The V end lost 6 bases, the J end lost 0 bases, and 16 bases lay between the germline ends. The CDR3 has 16 amino acids. Germline loops: CDR1 SEHNR, CDR2 FQNEAQ (reference sequence). The CDR3 nucleotides are TGTGCCAGCAGAAATCTCGTGGGGTTCAGCACAGATACGCAGTATTTT. This codes for CASRNLVGFSTDTQYF.

Ten or more counts support this clonotype. The chain carries TRBV5-1 and TRBJ2-5; 9 nucleotides line up with TRBD1. V was clipped by 0 bases and J by 4 bases; unmatched bases: 4. Germline values: CDR1 SGHRS, CDR2 YFSETQ. The CDR3 totals 15 residues. CDR3 in amino acids: CASSLGQGVGETQYF. The CDR3, as DNA: TGCGCCAGCAGCTTGGGACAGGGGGTCGGAGAGACCCAGTACTTC.

This clonotype has a count of ten or more. This chain joins TRBV27 and TRBJ2-7, with 7 positions matching TRBD2. The CDR3 has 11 residues. Trimming took 8 bases from V and 3 from J; bases not matched to a gene: 1. In germline, CDR1 is MNHEY, CDR2 SMNVEV (reference sequence). For the CDR3, the DNA is TGTGCCAGCGCGGGGGACTACGAGCAGTACTTC. It yields the protein CASAGDYEQYF.

The rearrangement links TRBV7-2 to TRBJ2-7, with TRBD1 matching 7 bases. V shed 5 bases and J 4 bases; nucleotides not matched to a gene: 14. The CDR3 runs 16 residues. Per germline, CDR1 SGHTA and CDR2 FQGNSA. CDR3 in amino acids: CASSTNTGVKIYEQYF. DNA of the CDR3: TGTGCCAGCAGCACCAACACAGGGGTAAAGATATACGAGCAGTACTTC.

This clonotype has only a few counts. The chain links TRBV27 to TRBJ1-1; 7 nucleotides align to TRBD1. Germline V gives CDR1 MNHEY, CDR2 SMNVEV (reference sequence). Unmatched junction bases numbered 17, after V lost 4 bases and J lost 0 bases. CDR3 length equals 19 residues. The CDR3 protein is CASSSYGTLGDRLNTEAFF. As DNA, the CDR3 is TGTGCCAGCAGTTCGTACGGGACCCTCGGGGACAGACTGAACACTGAAGCTTTCTTT.

There are many counts of this clonotype. This chain uses TRBV7-9 with TRBJ1-1, with unresolved D. The CDR3 sequence is 14 residues long. Trimming left V 3 bases short and J 0 bases short, with 8 bases between. Germline lookup yields CDR1 SEHNR and CDR2 FQNEAQ (reference sequence). Here the CDR3 reads CASSLNLMNTEAFF. In DNA, the CDR3 is TGTGCCAGCAGCTTGAATCTCATGAACACTGAAGCTTTCTTT.

In the case of this clonotype: This may stem from a read error, because a much larger clone lies one nucleotide away. Since no conserved phenylalanine or tryptophan closes the CDR3, a read error is the likely cause. The chain joins TRBV5-5 to TRBJ2-7, with D possibly TRBD1 on 6 matching bases. Germline loops: CDR1 SGHKS, CDR2 YYEKEE (reference sequence). CDR3 length equals 15 residues. V lost 4 bases to trimming and J lost 2 bases, with 16 bases between them. CDR3 protein: CASSVEWGRTYEQYL. CDR3 coding DNA: TGTGCCAGCAGCGTAGAATGGGGGCGAACCTACGAGCAGTACCTC.

V gene TRBV12-3 or TRBV12-4 combines with J gene TRBJ2-2; 14 nucleotides align to TRBD2. The J segment lost 8 bases and the V segment lost 5 bases, leaving 4 bases of the junction unmatched. CDR3 length equals 15 residues. CDR3 region: CASSTTSGGAGELFF. CDR3 in DNA: TGTGCCAGCAGTACGACTAGCGGGGGGGCTGGGGAGCTGTTTTTT.

V gene TRBV9 combines with J gene TRBJ1-1, with a weak D call TRBD1 (6 bases). The CDR3 contains 16 residues. Germline CDR1 and CDR2: SGDLS and YYNGEE. V shed 3 bases and J shed 3 bases, with 18 bases lying between them. CDR3 nucleotide sequence: TGTGCCAGCAGCGCAAACAGGGTGCCGGGAGACACTGAAGCTTTCTTT. This encodes CASSANRVPGDTEAFF.

The J gene is TRBJ2-5, the V gene TRBV12-3 or TRBV12-4, with 7 nucleotides matching TRBD2. This CDR3 is built from 13 residues. V was pared by 5 bases and J by 3 bases, with 3 bases of the junction left unmatched. This chain's CDR3 is CASSHAGEETQYF. CDR3 nucleotides: TGTGCCAGCAGTCACGCGGGGGAAGAGACCCAGTACTTC.

The table lists this clonotype with a few counts. V and J are TRBV7-9 and TRBJ2-7; TRBD1 agrees at 10 bases. The CDR3 sequence is 15 residues long. Trimming cost V 5 bases and J 3 bases; bases outside gene matches: 7. Per the germline V gene, CDR1 is SEHNR and CDR2 is FQNEAQ (reference sequence). The CDR3 DNA reads TGTGCCAGCAGCATATCCGGGACAGGGGACTACGAGCAGTACTTC. Its translation is CASSISGTGDYEQYF.

On this clonotype: Possible read error: a much larger clone is one base away. This sequence joins TRBV12-3 or TRBV12-4 and TRBJ1-1; D is ambiguous. Trimming removed 3 bases from V and 0 bases from J, with 11 bases in between. This CDR3 spans 15 amino acids. CDR3 sequence: CASSFPVTVNTEAFF. CDR3 nucleotides: TGTGCCAGCAGTTTTCCGGTGACCGTGAACACTGAAGCTTTCTTT.

To note about this clonotype: A read error may produce the germline difference seen at one junction end. CDR3 sequence reads: CTSSSTPGDEQFF. CDR3 coding DNA: TGTACCAGCAGCTCCACCCCGGGGGATGAGCAGTTCTTC. This chain uses TRBV11-2 with TRBJ2-1; D is perhaps TRBD2 (6 bases). This CDR3 contains 13 residues. Germline V gene lookup returns CDR1 SGHAT and CDR2 FQNNGV. Supplemented by reference TRBV11-2 and TRBJ2-1, the full variable domain reads EAGVAQSPRYKIIEKRQSVAFWCNPISGHATLYWYQQILGQGPKLLIQFQNNGVVDDSQLPKDRFSAERLKGVDSTLKIQPAKLEDSAVYLCTSSSTPGDEQFFGPGTRLTVL.

The genes are TRBV12-5 and TRBJ1-2; D gene ambiguous. From germline, CDR1 is LGHNT and CDR2 FRNRAP. V lost 0 bases, J lost 0 bases, and 17 bases lay in between. The CDR3 extends over 18 amino acids. CDR3 protein: CASGLVTGIELPNYGYTF. DNA for the CDR3: TGTGCTAGTGGTTTGGTTACCGGGATCGAGCTTCCTAACTATGGCTACACCTTC.

About this clonotype itself: A much larger clone lies a single base off, so this may be a read error. The chain recombines TRBV20-1 with TRBJ2-7; possible D gene TRBD2, 5 bases. CDR1 is DFQATT and CDR2 is SNEGSKA in the germline V gene (reference sequence). The CDR3 sequence is 17 residues long. The CDR3 coding sequence is TGCAGTGCTAGAGATGTCGCGGCGGGTATGAGCTCCCACGAGCAGTACTTC. Translated: CSARDVAAGMSSHEQYF.

This clonotype was seen a handful of times. The rearrangement joins TRBV10-3 to TRBJ1-1, with a tentative D call TRBD1 (5 bases). Germline CDR1 is ENHRY and CDR2 is SYGVKD. With 1 base removed from V and 4 bases from J, the gap between germline ends came to 7 bases. There are 13 residues in the CDR3. The CDR3 DNA sequence: TGTGCCATCAGTGAGTGGGGGGGCACTGAAGCTTTCTTT. This sequence encodes CAISEWGGTEAFF.